The clone carrying this TCR beta chain was picked up a small number of times. The data belong to a study of blood T cell repertoires in COVID-19. Study-wide context: PBMCs, B-cell-depleted T cells, or T cells were the source of the cDNA or gDNA that made up the material.

In the original processing: Amplification of reference gene primers was used by the study to estimate nucleated cell counts. Libraries were prepared by immunoSEQ multiplex PCR; TCRdb keeps only in-frame clonotypes and omits some of them. The DNA gave D and trimming, while V, J and clone size come from that table. Counted here are 150,000 to 200,000 clones, around 87% occurring once; the ten biggest clones make up nearly 2.5%. This CDR3 is 14 amino acids long. Germline loops: CDR1 MDHEN, CDR2 SYDVKM. Trimming stripped 1 base from V and 4 bases from J, with 10 bases between. This sequence joins TRBV28 and TRBJ1-1, with a possible D match to TRBD1 (5 bases). The sequenced sample was peripheral blood. The sequence derives from a man aged 40-49 years with active or convalescent COVID-19. CDR3: CASSLSQGLTEAFF. The CDR3 nucleotides are TGTGCCAGCAGTTTATCGCAGGGACTCACTGAAGCTTTCTTT.